A selection of T cell receptor beta chains follows, all from one sample in a study of regulatory T cells in long-lasting Graves disease. TCRdb re-called the multiplex PCR reads through MiXCR, storing one row per CDR3 protein. The sample includes about 530,000 distinct CDR3 sequences, 16% of them seen just once. A further study also used this sample, focusing on T cells in Graves' hyperthyroidism and ophthalmopathy.

Here the sequenced sample was peripheral blood mononuclear cells (PBMCs), taken at new diagnosis, from a patient treated with antithyroid drugs. Every receptor here comes from a middle-aged woman with Graves disease. Each CDR3 is given with its conserved first and last residue. A D gene is named only where the DNA matches it firmly. Clone size appears in some rows only: once, few, many, or a class for an expanded clone.

CASSLGTSGKLYNEQFF	many	TRBV5-1	TRBD2
CASSSQGAIVNTQYF	many	TRBV7-2	TRBD1
CASNLWGALQPQHF	NA	TRBV12-3/TRBV12-4	NA
CASSQAVAEETQYF	few	TRBV3-1	NA
CASSLEAAYNSPLHF	NA	TRBV5-1	NA
CASEARPTDTQYF	NA	TRBV25-1	NA
CASSPLGQAYGYTF	many	TRBV7-2	TRBD1
CASSFGTGWGNIQYF	many	TRBV7-9	TRBD1
CVSRGSPSPTDTQYF	NA	TRBV6-1	TRBD1
CASSERRVLSNQPQHF	many	TRBV2	NA
CASYEDGEQFF	few	TRBV5-1	NA
CASSLSGLAGMVAGELFF	few	TRBV27	TRBD2
CASRSERDRADYGYTF	NA	TRBV7-9	TRBD1
CASSLVLRGRFHEQFF	once	TRBV7-8	TRBD1
CASSPSGGAGRGETQYF	NA	TRBV18	NA
CASSENRGGRSNEKLFF	few	TRBV6-1	NA
CASSEALQDQPQHF	many	TRBV2	NA
CATSGGLGDEQFF	NA	TRBV24-1	NA
CSASPTGITEAFF	many	TRBV20-1	NA
CASSEYKRAGGGDTQYF	NA	TRBV25-1	NA